Below, 28 T cell receptor beta chains from the same sample are listed, as sequenced in a study of a mutant IDH1 vaccine in newly diagnosed glioma. Time point here: baseline, week 1 (first vaccination visit). As to treatment: pre-vaccination baseline after standard-of-care therapy. Some clones are missing from TCRdb's copy, which holds only in-frame ones; the method was immunoSEQ multiplex PCR. The table records about 92,000 clones, under 90% of them present only once. The material was PBMCs, obtained from a glioma patient treated with radiotherapy, temozolomide or both. These receptors all stem from a woman aged 45-65 years with glioma.

This clone came up once. The chain carries TRBV18 and TRBJ2-2, with D maybe TRBD1 (7 bases). The germline V gene encodes CDR1 KGHSH and CDR2 LQKENI. The germline V and J ends were trimmed by 4 bases and 4 bases, with 10 bases remaining between them. The CDR3 consists of 14 residues. Here the CDR3 DNA reads TGTGCCAGCTCACGCGGGACAGCCACCGGGGAGCTGTTTTTT. Residues: CASSRGTATGELFF.

The chain couples TRBV7-2 to TRBJ1-5; no clear D. From germline, CDR1 is SGHTA and CDR2 FQGNSA. V was cut by 4 bases and J by 2 bases, with 15 bases left in between. The CDR3 sequence is 16 residues long. The CDR3 sequence: CASSSTLRGGNQPQHF. The CDR3 DNA sequence: TGTGCCAGCAGCTCCACACTTCGGGGTGGCAATCAGCCCCAGCATTTT.

V is TRBV11-1 and J is TRBJ2-7; D gene ambiguous. Germline V gene lookup returns CDR1 SGHAT and CDR2 FQDESV (reference sequence). The CDR3 consists of 14 residues. The V gene lost 1 base and the J gene lost 0 bases, with 7 bases spanning the gap. CDR3 DNA: TGTGCCAGCAGCTTAGGACTGAGCTCCTACGAGCAGTACTTC. Its protein product is CASSLGLSSYEQYF.

This rearrangement joins TRBV2 to TRBJ1-6; unclear D gene. The CDR3 runs to 13 residues. V lost 6 bases, J lost 14 bases, and 17 bases lay in between. CDR1 is SNHLY and CDR2 is FYNNEI in the germline V gene. In DNA, the CDR3 is TGTGCCAGCAGAGATTCCGTAGGGCAGTCCCTCCACTTT. Residues: CASRDSVGQSLHF.

This chain connects TRBV9 to TRBJ2-7; 7 bases fit TRBD2. J was trimmed by 6 bases and V by 1 base; bases with no gene match: 13. The CDR3 extends over 16 amino acids. Germline lookup yields CDR1 SGDLS and CDR2 YYNGEE. The CDR3 nucleotides are TGTGCCAGCAGCGTACTCCCCTCGGCGGGGGAGCTCGAGCAGTACTTC. Its translation is CASSVLPSAGELEQYF.

The chain has TRBV14 and TRBJ2-7; 7 bases are a match to TRBD2. Germline loops: CDR1 SGHDN, CDR2 FVKESK. V gave up 3 bases and J gave up 8 bases; unmatched junction bases: 10. CDR3 size: 14 residues. CDR3 sequence (DNA): TGTGCCAGCAGCCAGGGGACTATCCGGTCCCAGCAGTACTTC. This sequence encodes CASSQGTIRSQQYF. The variable domain in full, with the rest retrieved from reference TRBV14 and TRBJ2-7, is EAGVTQFPSHSVIEKGQTVTLRCDPISGHDNLYWYRRVMGKEIKFLLHFVKESKQDESGMPNNRFLAERTGGTYSTLKVQPAELEDSGVYFCASSQGTIRSQQYFGPGTRLTVT.

J is TRBJ1-2 and V is TRBV14; no clear D. Between the trimmed V and J ends, which lost 2 bases and 5 bases, there was a span of 9 bases. The CDR3 contains 13 residues. Germline CDR1 is SGHDN and CDR2 is FVKESK. The CDR3 loop is CASSQFKEYGYTF. Here the CDR3 DNA reads TGTGCCAGCAGCCAATTTAAGGAGTATGGCTACACCTTC.

The chain is built from TRBV10-2 and TRBJ1-1; 8 bases are shared with TRBD1. CDR1 is WSHSY and CDR2 is SAAADI in the germline V gene. V gave up 6 bases and J gave up 0 bases; unmatched junction bases: 3. The CDR3 has 14 amino acids. The CDR3 reads CASSLTGVNTEAFF. CDR3 bases: TGCGCCAGCAGCTTGACAGGGGTGAACACTGAAGCTTTCTTT.

This clone was seen only a few times. Other DNA sequences in this sample translate to the same CDR3. The V gene is TRBV7-9, the J gene TRBJ2-2; the D gene is possibly TRBD1 (7 bases). The CDR3 extends over 14 amino acids. Germline CDR1 reads SEHNR; CDR2 reads FQNEAQ (reference sequence). V lost 3 bases and J 5 bases, leaving 10 bases between the germline ends. CDR3 amino acids: CASSFAGGTGELFF. CDR3 bases: TGTGCCAGCAGCTTTGCAGGGGGGACCGGGGAGCTGTTTTTT.

The rearrangement links TRBV14 to TRBJ1-3, with 10 bases identical to TRBD1. V dropped 0 bases and J dropped 2; count of bases not matched to a gene: 7. CDR3 length: 18 residues. Per the germline V gene, CDR1 is SGHDN and CDR2 is FVKESK. CDR3 sequence reads: CASSQESPGQGTGNTIYF. Written as DNA, the CDR3 is TGTGCCAGCAGCCAAGAGTCCCCGGGACAGGGGACTGGAAACACCATATATTTT.

This clone appeared once. The chain combines TRBV4-3 with TRBJ2-5; 11 positions agree with TRBD2. Germline CDR1 is LGHNA and CDR2 is YSLEER. The CDR3 runs 17 residues. The trim removed 5 bases at V and 3 bases at J, leaving 11 bases unmatched. CDR3 sequence (DNA): TGCGCCAGCAGCTATGGGTGGGGTAGCGGGGGGGAAGAGACCCAGTACTTC. Translated: CASSYGWGSGGEETQYF.

This clone has only a few counts. The V call is TRBV11-2, the J call TRBJ1-5; D is perhaps TRBD1 (6 bases). V dropped 5 bases and J dropped 6 bases, with 20 bases sitting between them. Germline values: CDR1 SGHAT, CDR2 FQNNGV. The CDR3 is 16 residues long. CDR3 in amino acids: CASSPRPTGPGQPQHF. The CDR3 coding sequence is TGTGCCAGCAGCCCACGGCCTACAGGGCCCGGTCAGCCCCAGCATTTT.

This sequence joins TRBV19 and TRBJ1-6; the D is unclear. The germline V and J ends were trimmed by 2 bases and 10 bases, with 6 bases remaining between them. The CDR3 is 12 residues long. Germline lookup yields CDR1 LNHDA and CDR2 SQIVND (reference sequence). Here the CDR3 reads CASSISYSPLHF. The CDR3 coding sequence is TGTGCCAGTAGTATAAGCTACTCACCCCTCCACTTT.

The chain couples TRBV5-4 to TRBJ2-3; 8 nucleotides match TRBD2. The J segment lost 2 bases and the V segment lost 0 bases, leaving 2 bases of the junction unmatched. CDR1 and CDR2 (germline): SGHNT, YYREEE (reference sequence). This CDR3 spans 15 amino acids. CDR3 residues: CASSLGGGNTDTQYF. In nucleotides, the CDR3 is TGTGCCAGCAGCTTGGGCGGGGGGAACACAGATACGCAGTATTTT.

The chain is built from TRBV6-5 and TRBJ2-7; 8 nucleotides agree with TRBD1. The junction had 10 bases not matched to a gene; V was cut back by 8 bases and J by 4 bases. CDR3 size: 14 residues. CDR1 and CDR2 from the germline V gene are MNHEY and SVGAGI. DNA for the CDR3: TGTGCCAGCCATCCCCCTGGGACAGGTTACGAGCAGTACTTC. It translates to CASHPPGTGYEQYF.

This clone was seen just once. The rearrangement uses TRBV27 and TRBJ2-7; D perhaps matches TRBD1 (5 bases). Germline assignment: CDR1 MNHEY and CDR2 SMNVEV (reference sequence). This CDR3 spans 14 amino acids. V was clipped by 6 bases and J by 10 bases, with 22 bases between them. The CDR3 region has the DNA TGTGCCAGCAGCTCGAGGACACCCCCCTCGGAACAGTACTTC. It specifies CASSSRTPPSEQYF.

The chain uses TRBV27 and TRBJ2-1, with 7 bases that match TRBD2. Germline values: CDR1 MNHEY, CDR2 SMNVEV (reference sequence). This CDR3 region has 16 residues. V was pared by 5 bases and J by 7 bases, with 14 bases of the junction left unmatched. The CDR3 nucleotides read TGTGCCAGCAGTAGGTTGGGGGAACCAGCGGGAAATGAGCAGTTCTTC. Translation gives CASSRLGEPAGNEQFF.

The V call is TRBV30, the J call TRBJ2-5, with 9 bases matching TRBD2. The CDR3 totals 14 residues. Germline V lookup: CDR1 GTSNPN, CDR2 SVGIG (reference sequence). V was pared by 0 bases and J by 5 bases, with 4 bases of the junction left unmatched. The CDR3: CAWSVAGGGETQYF. In nucleotides, the CDR3 is TGTGCCTGGAGTGTAGCGGGGGGCGGGGAGACCCAGTACTTC.

V gene TRBV19 combines with J gene TRBJ1-6; 7 positions agree with TRBD1. Germline CDR1 is LNHDA and CDR2 is SQIVND (reference sequence). V trimming: 4 bases; J trimming: 5 bases; junction bases outside the gene matches: 8. The CDR3 contains 16 residues. The CDR3 reads CASSTQLGQNNSPLHF. The CDR3 DNA follows: TGTGCCAGTAGTACACAATTGGGACAGAATAATTCACCCCTCCACTTT.

The rearrangement links TRBV27 to TRBJ1-1; 8 nucleotides line up with TRBD1. V was pared by 2 bases and J by 1 base, with 3 bases of the junction left unmatched. CDR1 is MNHEY, CDR2 SMNVEV, per germline (reference sequence). The CDR3 extends over 15 amino acids. The CDR3 DNA sequence: TGTGCCAGCAGTTTACACGGACAGGGGAACACTGAAGCTTTCTTT. Translating it yields CASSLHGQGNTEAFF.

V gene TRBV10-2 combines with J gene TRBJ2-5; the D is unclear. Germline V CDR1 and CDR2: WSHSY, SAAADI. Trimming removed 10 bases at V and 0 bases at J, with 15 bases between. CDR3 length equals 14 residues. The CDR3 DNA reads TGCGCCACCCTCGGTCTGACGGACCAAGAGACCCAGTACTTC. Protein: CATLGLTDQETQYF.

V usage is TRBV6-1 and J usage is TRBJ1-5; D is uncertain. Germline V gene lookup returns CDR1 MNHNS and CDR2 SASEGT. Trimming shortened V by 3 bases and J by 4 bases, and 13 bases separated the two germline ends. The CDR3 sequence is 15 residues long. The CDR3 sequence: CASSEGQASNQPQHF. CDR3 nucleotides: TGTGCCAGCAGTGAGGGCCAGGCTAGTAATCAGCCCCAGCATTTT.

This clone came up a few times. This chain links TRBV19 with TRBJ1-1; no clear D gene. Germline-derived CDR1 and CDR2 are LNHDA and SQIVND (reference sequence). The CDR3 totals 13 residues. V was cut by 4 bases and J by 3 bases, with 9 bases left in between. In nucleotides, the CDR3 is TGTGCCAGTAGTACCCGTAAGGACACTGAAGCTTTCTTT. Its protein is CASSTRKDTEAFF.

The chain has TRBV18 and TRBJ2-3; 7 nucleotides agree with TRBD1. CDR1 KGHSH and CDR2 LQKENI come from the germline V gene. Trimming took 3 bases from V and 0 from J; bases not matched to a gene: 3. This CDR3 comprises 15 residues. The CDR3 nucleotides are TGTGCCAGCTCACCGCTCAGGGGGAGCACAGATACGCAGTATTTT. As protein: CASSPLRGSTDTQYF.

CDR3 nucleotides: TGTGCCAGCAGCCCCGGCGGGACAGGGAACACCGGGGAGCTGTTTTTT. Translating it yields CASSPGGTGNTGELFF. This chain joins TRBV5-4 and TRBJ2-2, with TRBD1 matching over 8 bases. The CDR3 totals 16 residues. V shed 4 bases, J shed 1 base, and the junction held 6 bases outside the gene matches. The germline gives CDR1 SGHNT, CDR2 YYREEE (reference sequence).

This clone is a singleton in its sample. This chain uses TRBV19 with TRBJ1-1; D not certain. CDR3 length: 13 residues. With 5 bases removed from V and 4 bases from J, the gap between germline ends came to 11 bases. Per germline, CDR1 LNHDA and CDR2 SQIVND (reference sequence). The CDR3 sequence is CASSPDTRTEAFF. CDR3 nucleotides: TGTGCCAGTAGTCCAGACACCCGCACTGAAGCTTTCTTT.

The chain recombines TRBV4-1 with TRBJ1-2, with 9 bases lining up with TRBD1. V dropped 1 base and J dropped 2; count of bases not matched to a gene: 5. This CDR3 has 16 residues. Germline lookup yields CDR1 MGHRA and CDR2 YSYEKL. This CDR3 reads CASSQGDRALNYGYTF. CDR3 DNA: TGCGCCAGCAGCCAAGGGGACAGGGCCCTAAACTATGGCTACACCTTC.

The chain carries TRBV29-1 and TRBJ2-5; D tentatively reads TRBD1 or TRBD2 (6 bases each). V lost 6 bases, J lost 3 bases, and 20 bases lay in between. This CDR3 spans 15 amino acids. CDR1 is SQVTM, CDR2 ANQGSEA, per germline. CDR3 region: CSVGGGQGPEETQYF. CDR3 bases: TGCAGCGTCGGGGGCGGGCAGGGGCCCGAAGAGACCCAGTACTTC.